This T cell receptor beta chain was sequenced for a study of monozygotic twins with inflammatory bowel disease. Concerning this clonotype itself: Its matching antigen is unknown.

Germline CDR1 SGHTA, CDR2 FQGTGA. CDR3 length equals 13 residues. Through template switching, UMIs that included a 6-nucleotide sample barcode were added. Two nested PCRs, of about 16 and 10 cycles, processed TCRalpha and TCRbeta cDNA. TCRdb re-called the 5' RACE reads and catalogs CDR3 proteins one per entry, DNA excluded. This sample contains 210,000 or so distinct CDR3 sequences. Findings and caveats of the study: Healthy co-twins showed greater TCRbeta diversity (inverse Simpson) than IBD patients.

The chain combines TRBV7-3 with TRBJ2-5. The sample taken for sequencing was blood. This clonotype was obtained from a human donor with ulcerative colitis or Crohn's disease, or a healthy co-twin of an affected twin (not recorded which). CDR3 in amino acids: CASSLTYQETQYF.